This TCR beta chain was sequenced for a study of blood T cells in healthy people across ages (dated by TCRdb to 2013 to 2016). Concerning the study at large: Template switching captured roughly one uniquely barcoded TCR beta cDNA molecule per two T cells in model experiments. Donors of different ages were randomly distributed across sequencing lanes to avoid experimental bias. The study measured age-related changes in TCR beta repertoire diversity using deep sequencing normalized with unique cDNA molecular identifiers. The donors were divided into four age groups: young (average approximately 17 years), middle-aged (under 40), aged (approximately 59) and long-lived (roughly 88). Using the same blood draw, the study looked at two additional independent replicas of 1 million unique cDNA reads for two donors, one aged 18 to 30 and the other aged 80 or older. General study outcomes and caveats: Compared with the aged group, the long-lived group had more naive CD4+ T cells, fewer expanded clones and increased TCR diversity, a pattern suggesting age selection. The percentage of naive T cells measured by flow cytometry correlated strongly with observed TCR beta diversity. The CMV infection status of donors was not known, potentially confounding age-related changes in expanded clonotypes. Estimates of total diversity from one million sequenced T cells were regarded as lower bounds and underestimates. As age increased, observed TCR beta diversity per million T cells dropped in a roughly linear way, and a significant reduction was already evident by age roughly 36. Because profiling used bulk unsorted PBMCs, naive and antigen-experienced compartments could not be compared conclusively.

The germline ends are 22 bases apart after V is trimmed by 0 bases and J by 11 bases. According to the germline V gene, CDR1 reads SGHAT and CDR2 reads FQNNGV. The CDR3 has 16 amino acids, counting the end cysteine and phenylalanine. Only the CDR3 DNA stays, 48 bases, in frame from base 1. The roughly 39 donors, aged about 6 to 95 years, were systemically healthy Caucasian individuals from Russia. Roughly 11 milliliters of peripheral blood were drawn from each donor into EDTA-treated Vacutainer tubes. Ficoll-Paque density-gradient centrifugation was used to isolate PBMCs, with at least 7 million per sample. Total RNA was extracted from PBMCs with Trizol reagent, with at least 5.5 micrograms obtained per sample. For every donor, an aliquot of PBMCs went through flow cytometry to measure the percentages of naive CD45RAhigh/CD27high T cells. Libraries were made using 5' RACE. Sequencing relied on an Illumina HiSeq 2500. A second PCR of about 7 to 12 cycles was run with a J-beta primer mix and a sample-barcoded 5' primer. Each TCR beta cDNA molecule received a unique molecular identifier from a template-switch 5' adaptor carrying 12 random nucleotides. Each sample yielded at least 2.5 million CDR3-containing paired-end reads. First-strand cDNA was synthesized from all RNA with the Mint cDNA synthesis kit, primed by a TRBC-specific oligonucleotide. Following uracil-DNA glycosylase treatment, all cDNA underwent a first 18-cycle PCR with the universal primers M1SS and BC2_uni_R. In the source study's methods: Each sample was normalized by randomly selecting 1 million high-quality reads, each carrying a distinct molecular identifier. Instead of being binned into consensus sequences, reads that shared molecular identifiers were thrown out. MiTCR, run with a Q25 quality threshold and the strictest error-elimination algorithm, handled CDR3 identification, clonotype clustering and error correction. A nonparametric unseen species model with Euler transformation was used to estimate a lower bound on total TCR beta diversity. In-frame beta chains were kept once TCRdb had trimmed the public reads at Q25 with fastp and called clones with MiXCR. Each entry merges the rows of one CDR3 protein and shows their most common DNA and genes. None of the V and J calls come from the authors' own analysis; TCRdb made them. The sample table holds 1.5 million to 2 million distinct CDR3 sequences, of which roughly 28% were seen once. Roughly 8% of the sample belongs to the ten largest clones.

Comment on this clonotype: Its antigen remains unidentified. No base qualities exist here, and no much larger clone lies one base off it.

This clonotype was obtained from a woman aged 25-40 years in good health. Specimen: blood. The chain is made from TRBV11-2 and TRBJ2-5; the D segment cannot be called with confidence. Here is the DNA: TGTGCCAGCAGCTTAGATCTGGTGTATCCTGGTAATGAGCAGTACTTC. The translation is CASSLDLVYPGNEQYF.